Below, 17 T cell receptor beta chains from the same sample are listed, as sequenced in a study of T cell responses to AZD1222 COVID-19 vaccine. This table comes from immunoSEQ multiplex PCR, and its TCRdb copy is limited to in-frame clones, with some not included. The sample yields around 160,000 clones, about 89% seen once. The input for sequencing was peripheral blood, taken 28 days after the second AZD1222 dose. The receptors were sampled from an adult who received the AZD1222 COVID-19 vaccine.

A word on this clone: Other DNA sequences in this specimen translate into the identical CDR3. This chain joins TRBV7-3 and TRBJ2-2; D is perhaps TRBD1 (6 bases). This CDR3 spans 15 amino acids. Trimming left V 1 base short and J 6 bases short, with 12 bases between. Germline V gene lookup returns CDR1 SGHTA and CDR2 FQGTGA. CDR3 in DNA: TGTGCCAGCAGCTTAAACTCCAGGGGTTCCGGGGAGCTGTTTTTT. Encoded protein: CASSLNSRGSGELFF.

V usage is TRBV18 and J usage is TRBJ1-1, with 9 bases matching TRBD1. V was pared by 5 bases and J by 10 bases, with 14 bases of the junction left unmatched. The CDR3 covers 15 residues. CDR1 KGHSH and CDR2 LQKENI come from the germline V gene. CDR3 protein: CASSSGQGMSRLAFF. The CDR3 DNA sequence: TGTGCCAGCTCATCCGGACAGGGGATGAGTAGGTTAGCTTTCTTT.

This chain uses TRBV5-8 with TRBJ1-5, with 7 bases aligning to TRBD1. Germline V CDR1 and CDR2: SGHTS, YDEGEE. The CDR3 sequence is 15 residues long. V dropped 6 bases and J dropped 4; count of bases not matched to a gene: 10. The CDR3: CASMPLGQVNQPQHF. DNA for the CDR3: TGTGCCAGCATGCCGTTAGGACAGGTAAATCAGCCCCAGCATTTT.

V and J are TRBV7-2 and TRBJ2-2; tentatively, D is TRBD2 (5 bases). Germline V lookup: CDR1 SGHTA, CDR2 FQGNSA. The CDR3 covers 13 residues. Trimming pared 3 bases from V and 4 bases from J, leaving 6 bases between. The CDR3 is CASSFAGTGELFF. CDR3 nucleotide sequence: TGTGCCAGCAGCTTCGCGGGCACCGGGGAGCTGTTTTTT.

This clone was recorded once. CDR3 DNA sequence: TGTGCCAGCAGCTTGGGGGTGTTATACACTGAAGCTTTCTTT. It yields the protein CASSLGVLYTEAFF. This chain uses TRBV5-4 with TRBJ1-1, with D unresolved. The germline V gene encodes CDR1 SGHNT and CDR2 YYREEE (reference sequence). The V end was cut by 0 bases, the J end by 3 bases, with 9 bases between. The CDR3 runs 14 residues.

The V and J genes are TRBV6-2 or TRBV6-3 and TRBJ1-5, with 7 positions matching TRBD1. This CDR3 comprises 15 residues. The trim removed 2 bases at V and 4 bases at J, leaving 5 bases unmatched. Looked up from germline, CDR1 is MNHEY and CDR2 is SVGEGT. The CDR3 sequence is CASSYRDRQNQPQHF. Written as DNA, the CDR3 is TGTGCCAGCAGTTACCGGGACAGACAAAATCAGCCCCAGCATTTT.

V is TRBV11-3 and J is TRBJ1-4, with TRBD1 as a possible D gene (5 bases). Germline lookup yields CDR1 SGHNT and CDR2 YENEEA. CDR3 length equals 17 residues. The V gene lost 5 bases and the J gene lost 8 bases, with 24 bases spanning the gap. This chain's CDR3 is CASSQTRDSVFKEKLFF. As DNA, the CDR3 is TGTGCCAGCAGCCAGACGAGGGACTCGGTCTTTAAGGAAAAACTGTTTTTT.

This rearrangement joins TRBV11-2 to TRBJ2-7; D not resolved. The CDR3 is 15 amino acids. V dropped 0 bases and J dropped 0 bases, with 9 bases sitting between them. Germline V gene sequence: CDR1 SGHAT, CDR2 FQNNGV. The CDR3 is CASSLDSRSSYEQYF. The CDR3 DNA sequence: TGTGCCAGCAGCTTAGACTCACGTAGCTCCTACGAGCAGTACTTC.

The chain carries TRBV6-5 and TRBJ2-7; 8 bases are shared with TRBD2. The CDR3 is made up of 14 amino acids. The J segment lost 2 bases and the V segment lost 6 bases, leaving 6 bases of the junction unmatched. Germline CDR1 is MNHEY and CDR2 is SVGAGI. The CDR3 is CASSITRGAYEQYF. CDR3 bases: TGTGCCAGCAGCATTACGCGGGGGGCCTACGAGCAGTACTTC.

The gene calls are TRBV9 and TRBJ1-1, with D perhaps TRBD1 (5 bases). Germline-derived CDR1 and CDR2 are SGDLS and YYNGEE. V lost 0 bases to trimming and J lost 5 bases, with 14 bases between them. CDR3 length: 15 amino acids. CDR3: CASSVAMGRVTEAFF. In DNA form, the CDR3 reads TGTGCCAGCAGCGTAGCCATGGGCAGGGTGACTGAAGCTTTCTTT. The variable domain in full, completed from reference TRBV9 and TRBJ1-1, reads DSGVTQTPKHLITATGQRVTLRCSPRSGDLSVYWYQQSLDQGLQFLIQYYNGEERAKGNILERFSAQQFPDLHSELNLSSLELGDSALYFCASSVAMGRVTEAFFGQGTRLTVV.

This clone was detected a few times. The CDR3 region is CASSETGSSYNEQFF. CDR3 nucleotides: TGTGCCAGCAGTGAGACAGGTAGCTCCTACAATGAGCAGTTCTTC. V and J are TRBV6-4 and TRBJ2-1; D perhaps matches TRBD1 (6 bases). The germline V gene has CDR1 MRHNA and CDR2 SNTAGT. The length of the CDR3 is 15 residues. Between the trimmed V and J ends, which lost 3 bases and 0 bases, there was a span of 9 bases.

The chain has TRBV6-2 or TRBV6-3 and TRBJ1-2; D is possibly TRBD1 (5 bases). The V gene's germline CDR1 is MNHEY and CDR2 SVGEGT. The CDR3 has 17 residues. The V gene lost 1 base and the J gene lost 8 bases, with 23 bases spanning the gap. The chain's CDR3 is CASSYYSTGRLDEGYTF. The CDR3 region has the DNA TGTGCCAGCAGTTACTATAGTACGGGGCGTCTGGATGAAGGCTACACCTTC.

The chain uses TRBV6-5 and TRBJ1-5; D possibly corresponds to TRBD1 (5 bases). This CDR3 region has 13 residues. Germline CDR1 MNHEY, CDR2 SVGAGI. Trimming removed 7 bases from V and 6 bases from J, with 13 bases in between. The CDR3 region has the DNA TGTGCCAGCACCGGGACCGACTCTCAGCCCCAGCATTTT. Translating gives CASTGTDSQPQHF.

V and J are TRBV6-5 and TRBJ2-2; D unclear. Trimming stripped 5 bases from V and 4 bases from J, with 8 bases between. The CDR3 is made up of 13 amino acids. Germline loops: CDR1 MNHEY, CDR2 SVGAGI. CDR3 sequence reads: CASSPEITGELFF. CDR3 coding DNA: TGTGCCAGCAGTCCGGAAATCACCGGGGAGCTGTTTTTT.

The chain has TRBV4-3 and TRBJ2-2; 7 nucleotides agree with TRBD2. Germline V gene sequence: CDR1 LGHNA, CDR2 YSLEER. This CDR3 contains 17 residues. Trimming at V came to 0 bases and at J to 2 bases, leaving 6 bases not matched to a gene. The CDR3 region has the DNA TGCGCCAGCAGCCAAGATCGACTAGCATCTAACACCGGGGAGCTGTTTTTT. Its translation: CASSQDRLASNTGELFF.

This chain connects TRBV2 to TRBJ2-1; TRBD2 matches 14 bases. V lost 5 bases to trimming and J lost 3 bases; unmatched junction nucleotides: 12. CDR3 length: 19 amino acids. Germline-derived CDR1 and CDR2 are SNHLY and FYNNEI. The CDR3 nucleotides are TGTGCCAGCAGTTCTCCCGGGACTAGCGGGAGAACGAACTACAATGAGCAGTTCTTC. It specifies CASSSPGTSGRTNYNEQFF.

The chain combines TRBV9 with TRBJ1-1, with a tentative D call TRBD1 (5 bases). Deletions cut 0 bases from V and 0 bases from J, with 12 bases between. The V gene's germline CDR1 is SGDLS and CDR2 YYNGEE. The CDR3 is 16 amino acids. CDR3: CASSVGIQDLNTEAFF. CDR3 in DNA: TGTGCCAGCAGCGTAGGTATACAGGACCTGAACACTGAAGCTTTCTTT. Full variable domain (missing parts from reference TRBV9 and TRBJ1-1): DSGVTQTPKHLITATGQRVTLRCSPRSGDLSVYWYQQSLDQGLQFLIQYYNGEERAKGNILERFSAQQFPDLHSELNLSSLELGDSALYFCASSVGIQDLNTEAFFGQGTRLTVV.